A selection of T cell receptor beta chains follows, all from one sample in a study of cytomegalovirus exposure and HLA in healthy donors. Repertoires were generated with immunoSEQ multiplex PCR, while TCRdb's copy carries only in-frame clones and drops some. The data contain a few hundred thousand clones, 86% of them singletons. The specimen sequenced was PBMCs. Every receptor here comes from a woman in her late teens or twenties in good health and CMV-seronegative. The CDR3 runs from the conserved cysteine through the conserved F or W. The D gene is left open where the match is weak. Clone sizes are given selectively: once, few, many, or a class where the clone is expanded.

cdr3_length clone_size j_call d_call v_call cdr3_aa cdr3_nt
14 . TRBJ2-7 TRBD1 TRBV27 CASSFTGGFYEQYF TGTGCCAGCAGTTTCACAGGGGGCTTCTACGAGCAGTACTTC
14 . TRBJ2-5 TRBD2 TRBV7-8 CASTYSGLGETQYF TGTGCCAGCACCTATAGCGGGTTGGGGGAGACCCAGTACTTC
12 . TRBJ1-6 . TRBV28 CASNPGNSPLHF TGTGCCAGCAACCCAGGGAATTCACCCCTCCACTTT
15 once TRBJ1-4 TRBD1 TRBV28 CASSSSGTGREKLFF TGTGCCAGCAGTTCGTCCGGGACAGGGCGTGAAAAACTGTTTTTT
12 . TRBJ2-3 . TRBV2 CAITIKTDTQYF TGTGCCATAACTATTAAGACAGATACGCAGTATTTT
13 . TRBJ1-2 TRBD1 TRBV2 CASRGQGYYGYTF TGTGCCAGCAGAGGACAGGGGTACTATGGCTACACCTTC
12 . TRBJ2-1 . TRBV11-3 CASSLVKNEQFF TGTGCCAGCAGCTTAGTCAAAAATGAGCAGTTCTTC
12 . TRBJ2-7 . TRBV7-9 CASSITSYEQYF TGTGCCAGCAGCATAACTAGCTACGAGCAGTACTTC
12 . TRBJ2-2 TRBD1 TRBV28 CGTGKNTGELFF TGTGGGACAGGGAAGAACACCGGGGAGCTGTTTTTT
17 . TRBJ2-7 TRBD2 TRBV7-9 CASSSGLAGATFYEQYF TGTGCCAGCAGCTCCGGACTAGCGGGGGCGACCTTCTACGAGCAGTACTTC
14 . TRBJ1-5 TRBD1 TRBV10-3 CAISGGTGDQPQHF TGTGCCATCAGTGGAGGGACAGGGGATCAGCCCCAGCATTTT
14 . TRBJ2-5 TRBD1 TRBV5-4 CASSGTGGSETQYF TGTGCCAGCAGCGGGACAGGGGGTAGTGAGACCCAGTACTTC
13 . TRBJ2-7 TRBD2 TRBV4-1 CASSSGGGNEQYF TGCGCCAGCAGCTCTGGGGGGGGGAACGAGCAGTACTTC
17 . TRBJ2-1 TRBD2 TRBV15 CATSRSSRTSGNNEQFF TGTGCCACCAGCCGATCTAGCAGGACTAGCGGGAACAATGAGCAGTTCTTC
19 . TRBJ1-5 . TRBV7-8 CASSLGPQGGPASNQPQHF TGTGCCAGCAGCTTAGGCCCTCAGGGAGGGCCAGCTAGCAATCAGCCCCAGCATTTT
14 . TRBJ2-3 . TRBV15 CATSRSGSTDTQYF TGTGCCACCAGCAGGTCGGGGAGCACAGATACGCAGTATTTT
16 . TRBJ1-2 TRBD1 TRBV19 CASSSPGGQGDYGYTF TGTGCCAGTAGTTCCCCCGGGGGACAGGGGGACTATGGCTACACCTTC
12 . TRBJ2-7 . TRBV9 CASSVSPSEQYF TGTGCCAGCAGCGTATCTCCCAGCGAGCAGTACTTC
15 once TRBJ2-7 TRBD2 TRBV7-3 CASRITRDYIYEQYF TGTGCCAGCAGAATAACGAGGGACTATATCTACGAGCAGTACTTC
11 . TRBJ1-1 . TRBV6-6 CASWGGGEAFF TGTGCCAGCTGGGGAGGAGGTGAAGCTTTCTTT
16 . TRBJ1-2 . TRBV15 CATSRSGTGPNYGYTF TGTGCCACCAGCAGAAGTGGTACAGGGCCTAACTATGGCTACACCTTC
13 . TRBJ1-1 . TRBV28 CASSLLENTEAFF TGTGCCAGCAGTTTGCTAGAGAACACTGAAGCTTTCTTT
12 . TRBJ1-2 TRBD1 TRBV6-5 CATLTGYSGYTF TGTGCCACTTTGACAGGGTATAGTGGCTACACCTTC
13 . TRBJ1-1 . TRBV7-9 CAGGPQGGTEAFF TGTGCCGGAGGGCCCCAGGGAGGGACTGAAGCTTTCTTT
19 . TRBJ2-1 TRBD2 TRBV7-2 CASSPSSLAGGPSYNEQFF TGTGCCAGCAGCCCAAGTTCCCTAGCGGGAGGCCCCTCCTACAATGAGCAGTTCTTC
16 . TRBJ1-4 TRBD1 TRBV18 CASSPQKDRGLEKLFF TGTGCCAGCTCACCCCAAAAAGACAGGGGGCTTGAAAAACTGTTTTTT
15 . TRBJ2-3 . TRBV2 CASIRVEGVTDTQYF TGTGCCAGCATCCGGGTGGAGGGAGTTACAGATACGCAGTATTTT
16 once TRBJ2-7 TRBD1 TRBV27 CASSVTGTGGLGEQYF TGTGCCAGCAGTGTTACCGGGACAGGGGGTTTGGGTGAGCAGTACTTC
14 . TRBJ1-2 . TRBV28 CASSPTGSYYGYTF TGTGCCAGCAGTCCCACAGGGAGCTACTATGGCTACACCTTC
14 . TRBJ2-5 TRBD2 TRBV27 CASSPGRGVETQYF TGTGCCAGCAGCCCCGGGCGGGGGGTAGAGACCCAGTACTTC
13 . TRBJ2-1 . TRBV6-1 CASSEAAAAEQFF TGTGCCAGCAGTGAAGCCGCGGCGGCCGAGCAGTTCTTC
16 . TRBJ2-7 TRBD2 TRBV19 CASSIGGLAGGYEQYF TGTGCCAGTAGTATAGGAGGTCTAGCGGGAGGTTACGAGCAGTACTTC
15 few TRBJ2-3 TRBD1 TRBV6-5 CASSWGTGGPDTQYF TGTGCCAGCAGTTGGGGGACAGGGGGCCCAGATACGCAGTATTTT
12 . TRBJ1-2 . TRBV5-1 CASSEENYGYTF TGCGCCAGCAGCGAGGAGAACTATGGCTACACCTTC
14 . TRBJ2-5 . TRBV9 CASSPDGREETQYF TGTGCCAGCAGCCCCGACGGGCGGGAAGAGACCCAGTACTTC
15 . TRBJ2-7 TRBD1 TRBV9 CASSVDGTGAYEQYF TGTGCCAGCAGCGTAGACGGGACAGGGGCATACGAGCAGTACTTC
15 . TRBJ2-1 TRBD1 TRBV28 CASRMDRGLGNEQFF TGTGCCAGCAGAATGGACAGGGGGCTCGGCAATGAGCAGTTCTTC
15 . TRBJ1-1 TRBD1 TRBV27 CASSIHSGTAGEAFF TGTGCCAGCAGTATCCATTCCGGGACAGCGGGTGAAGCTTTCTTT